This TCR beta chain was sequenced for a study of blood T cells in healthy people across ages. Primed by a sample-barcoded 5' primer and a J-beta primer mix, a second PCR proceeded for 7 to 11 cycles. TCRdb redid the calling of the 5' RACE reads with MiXCR, one entry per CDR3 protein. The profile shows 1.5 million or so distinct CDR3 sequences, about 40% of them singletons. Comments on this clonotype: Its antigen remains unknown.

Germline CDR1 DFQATT, CDR2 SNEGSKA (reference sequence). The CDR3 is made up of 14 amino acids. Trimming removed 6 bases from V and 5 bases from J, with 19 bases in between. Aged about 6 to 90, donors were systemically healthy Caucasians from Russia. Drawing of peripheral blood yielded ten milliliters from each donor. The study, taken as a whole, reports: With age, beta diversity per million T cells declined roughly linearly, significantly by over 35. No conclusive comparison of naive versus antigen-experienced cells was possible with unsorted PBMCs.

The receptor's source is a woman in her late teens or twenties in good health. Sequenced sample: blood. V is TRBV20-1 and J is TRBJ1-2; the D gene is possibly TRBD1 (5 bases). CDR3 coding DNA: TGCAGTGCCACTGACCCGGGGCATCGTTATGGCTACACCTTC. Its protein product is CSATDPGHRYGYTF.